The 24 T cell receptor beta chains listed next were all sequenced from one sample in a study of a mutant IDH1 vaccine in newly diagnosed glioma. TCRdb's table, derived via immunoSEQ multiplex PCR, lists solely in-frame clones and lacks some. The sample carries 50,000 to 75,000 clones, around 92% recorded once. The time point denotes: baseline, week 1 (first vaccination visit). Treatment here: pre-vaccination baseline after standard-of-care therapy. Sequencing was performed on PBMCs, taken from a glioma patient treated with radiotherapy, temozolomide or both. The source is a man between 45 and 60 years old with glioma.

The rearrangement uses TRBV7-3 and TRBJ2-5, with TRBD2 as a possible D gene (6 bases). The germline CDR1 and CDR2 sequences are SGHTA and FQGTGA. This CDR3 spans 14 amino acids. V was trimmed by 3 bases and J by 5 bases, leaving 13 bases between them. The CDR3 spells CASSLEGVDETQYF. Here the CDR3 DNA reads TGTGCCAGCAGCTTGGAGGGAGTCGACGAGACCCAGTACTTC.

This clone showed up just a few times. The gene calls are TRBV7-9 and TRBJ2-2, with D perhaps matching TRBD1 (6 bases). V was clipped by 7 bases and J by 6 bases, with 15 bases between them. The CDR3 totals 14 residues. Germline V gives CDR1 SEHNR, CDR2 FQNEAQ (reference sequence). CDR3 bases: TGTGCCAGCATCATACAGGGAGCTGCCGGGGAGCTGTTTTTT. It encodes CASIIQGAAGELFF.

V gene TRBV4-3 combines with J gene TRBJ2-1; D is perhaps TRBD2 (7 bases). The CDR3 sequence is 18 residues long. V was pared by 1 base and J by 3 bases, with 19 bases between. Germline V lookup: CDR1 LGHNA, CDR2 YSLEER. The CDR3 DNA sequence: TGCGCCAGCAGCCAAGGAATCGGGGGGCCCCCGTACTACAATGAGCAGTTCTTC. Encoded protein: CASSQGIGGPPYYNEQFF.

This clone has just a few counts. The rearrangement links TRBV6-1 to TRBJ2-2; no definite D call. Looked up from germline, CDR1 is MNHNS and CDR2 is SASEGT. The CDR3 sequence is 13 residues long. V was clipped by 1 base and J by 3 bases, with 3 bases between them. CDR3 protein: CASSEGDTGELFF. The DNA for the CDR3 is TGTGCCAGCAGTGAAGGGGACACCGGGGAGCTGTTTTTT.

In nucleotides, the CDR3 is TGTGCCAGCAGCTTAGTAGGGTGGAGCACTGAAGCTTTCTTT. Its protein product is CASSLVGWSTEAFF. V usage is TRBV7-9 and J usage is TRBJ1-1, with unresolved D. V was trimmed by 1 base and J by 4 bases, leaving 10 bases between them. Germline V gives CDR1 SEHNR, CDR2 FQNEAQ (reference sequence). CDR3 length equals 14 residues. The entire variable domain, with the rest obtained from reference TRBV7-9 and TRBJ1-1, is as follows: DTGVSQNPRHKITKRGQNVTFRCDPISEHNRLYWYRQTLGQGPEFLTYFQNEAQLEKSRLLSDRFSAERPKGSFSTLEIQRTEQGDSAMYLCASSLVGWSTEAFFGQGTRLTVV.

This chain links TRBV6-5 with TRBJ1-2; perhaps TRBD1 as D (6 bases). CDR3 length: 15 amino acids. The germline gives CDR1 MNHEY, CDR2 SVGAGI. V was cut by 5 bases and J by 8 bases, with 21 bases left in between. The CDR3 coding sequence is TGTGCCAGCAGTGGCGGGCCAAGGGGGATGCGGGGCTACACCTTC. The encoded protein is CASSGGPRGMRGYTF.

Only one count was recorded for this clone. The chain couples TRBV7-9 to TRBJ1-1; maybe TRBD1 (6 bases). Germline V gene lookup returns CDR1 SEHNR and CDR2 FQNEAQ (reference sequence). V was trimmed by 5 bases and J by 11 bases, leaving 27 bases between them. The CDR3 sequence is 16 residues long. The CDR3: CASSPREGEAFSGAFF. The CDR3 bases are TGTGCCAGCAGCCCCCGCGAGGGGGAGGCTTTCAGCGGTGCTTTCTTT.

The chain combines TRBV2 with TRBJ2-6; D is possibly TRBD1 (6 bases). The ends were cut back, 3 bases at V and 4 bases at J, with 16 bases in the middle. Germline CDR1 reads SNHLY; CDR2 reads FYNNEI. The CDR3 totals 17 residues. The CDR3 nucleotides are TGTGCCAGCAGTGATTGGGGGTCAGGGGACGGGGCCAACGTCCTGACTTTC. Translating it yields CASSDWGSGDGANVLTF.

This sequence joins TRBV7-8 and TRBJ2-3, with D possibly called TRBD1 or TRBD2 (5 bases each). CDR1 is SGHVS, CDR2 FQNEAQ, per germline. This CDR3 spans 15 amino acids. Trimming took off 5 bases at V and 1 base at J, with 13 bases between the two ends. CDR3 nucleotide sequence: TGTGCCAGCAGCCGCGCCGGGGCACGCACAGATACGCAGTATTTT. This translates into CASSRAGARTDTQYF.

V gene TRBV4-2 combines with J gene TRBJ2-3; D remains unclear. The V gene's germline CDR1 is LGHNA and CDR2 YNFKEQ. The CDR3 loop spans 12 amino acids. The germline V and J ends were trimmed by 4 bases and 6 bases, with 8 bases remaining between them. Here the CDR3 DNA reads TGTGCCAGCAGCCTGGGGTTGGATACGCAGTATTTT. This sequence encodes CASSLGLDTQYF.

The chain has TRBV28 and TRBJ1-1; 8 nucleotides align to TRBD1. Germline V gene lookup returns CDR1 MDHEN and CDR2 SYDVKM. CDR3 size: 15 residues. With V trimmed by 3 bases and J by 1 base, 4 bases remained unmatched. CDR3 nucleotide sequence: TGTGCCAGCAGTTTGCAGGGGGCGACGAACACTGAAGCTTTCTTT. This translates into CASSLQGATNTEAFF.

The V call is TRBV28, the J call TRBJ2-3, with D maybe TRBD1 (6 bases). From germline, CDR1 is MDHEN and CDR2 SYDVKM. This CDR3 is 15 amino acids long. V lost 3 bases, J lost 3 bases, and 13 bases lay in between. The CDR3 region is CASSFSGVRTDTQYF. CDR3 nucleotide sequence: TGTGCCAGCAGTTTCTCAGGGGTGAGGACAGATACGCAGTATTTT.

For the CDR3, the DNA is TGTGCCAGCAGCCAGGAGGGACAGGGGACTGAAGCTTTCTTT. It specifies CASSQEGQGTEAFF. The gene calls are TRBV2 and TRBJ1-1; 10 nucleotides match TRBD1. There are 14 residues in the CDR3. The germline gives CDR1 SNHLY, CDR2 FYNNEI. J was trimmed by 5 bases and V by 6 bases; bases with no gene match: 6. Full variable domain (missing parts from reference TRBV2 and TRBJ1-1): EPEVTQTPSHQVTQMGQEVILRCVPISNHLYFYWYRQILGQKVEFLVSFYNNEISEKSEIFDDQFSVERPDGSNFTLKIRSTKLEDSAMYFCASSQEGQGTEAFFGQGTRLTVV.

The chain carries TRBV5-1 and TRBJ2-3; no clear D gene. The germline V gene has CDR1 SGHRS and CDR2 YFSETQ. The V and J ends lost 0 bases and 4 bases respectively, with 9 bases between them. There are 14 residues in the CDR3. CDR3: CASSLAVVSDTQYF. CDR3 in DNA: TGCGCCAGCAGCTTGGCTGTAGTCTCAGATACGCAGTATTTT.

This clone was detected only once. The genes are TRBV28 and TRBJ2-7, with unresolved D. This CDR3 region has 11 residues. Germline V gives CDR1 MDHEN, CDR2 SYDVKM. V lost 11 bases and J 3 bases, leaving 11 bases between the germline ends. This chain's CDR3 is CAVGRNYEQYF. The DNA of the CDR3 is TGTGCCGTGGGCAGAAACTACGAGCAGTACTTC.

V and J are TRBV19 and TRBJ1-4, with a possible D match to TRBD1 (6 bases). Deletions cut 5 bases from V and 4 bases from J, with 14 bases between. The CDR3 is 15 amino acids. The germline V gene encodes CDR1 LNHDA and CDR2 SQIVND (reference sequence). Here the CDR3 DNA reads TGTGCCAGTAGTCAACCCCGGGACATTAATGAAAAACTGTTTTTT. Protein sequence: CASSQPRDINEKLFF.

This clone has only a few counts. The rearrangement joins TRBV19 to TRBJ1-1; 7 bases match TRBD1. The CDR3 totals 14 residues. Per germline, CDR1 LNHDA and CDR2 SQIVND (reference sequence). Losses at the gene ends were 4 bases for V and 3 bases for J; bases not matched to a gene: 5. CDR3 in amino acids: CASSTTGDYTEAFF. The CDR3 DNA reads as TGTGCCAGTAGTACAACAGGGGACTACACTGAAGCTTTCTTT.

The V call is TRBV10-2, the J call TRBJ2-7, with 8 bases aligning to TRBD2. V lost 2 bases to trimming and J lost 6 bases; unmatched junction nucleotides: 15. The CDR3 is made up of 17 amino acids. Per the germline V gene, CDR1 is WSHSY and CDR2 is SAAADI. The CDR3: CASSEMRVAGSPGEQYF. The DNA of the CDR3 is TGCGCCAGCAGTGAGATGAGGGTAGCGGGATCCCCTGGCGAGCAGTACTTC.

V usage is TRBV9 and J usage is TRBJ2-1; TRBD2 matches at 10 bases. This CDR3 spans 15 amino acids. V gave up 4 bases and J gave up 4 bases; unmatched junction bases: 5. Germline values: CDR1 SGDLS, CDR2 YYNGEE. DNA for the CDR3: TGTGCCAGCAGCCCACTAGCGGGAAGTTACAATGAGCAGTTCTTC. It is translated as CASSPLAGSYNEQFF.

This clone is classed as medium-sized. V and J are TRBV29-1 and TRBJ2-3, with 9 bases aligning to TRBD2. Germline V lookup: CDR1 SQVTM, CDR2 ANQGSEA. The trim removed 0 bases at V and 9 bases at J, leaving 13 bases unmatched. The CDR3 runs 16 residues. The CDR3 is CSVEEGSGGLLRTQYF. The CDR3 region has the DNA TGCAGCGTTGAAGAGGGTAGCGGGGGCCTTCTTCGGACGCAGTATTTT.

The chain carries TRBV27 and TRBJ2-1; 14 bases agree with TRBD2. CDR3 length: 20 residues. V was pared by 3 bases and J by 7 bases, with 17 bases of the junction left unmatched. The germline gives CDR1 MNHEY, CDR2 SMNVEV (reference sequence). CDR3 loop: CASSLGPRGAGTSGRNEQFF. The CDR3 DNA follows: TGTGCCAGCAGTTTGGGTCCGCGGGGAGCCGGGACTAGCGGGAGAAATGAGCAGTTCTTC.

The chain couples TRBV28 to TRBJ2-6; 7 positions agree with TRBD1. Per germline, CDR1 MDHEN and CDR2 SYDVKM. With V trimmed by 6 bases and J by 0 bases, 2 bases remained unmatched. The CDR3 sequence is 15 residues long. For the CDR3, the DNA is TGTGCCAGCAGCCCAGGGGGCTCTGGGGCCAACGTCCTGACTTTC. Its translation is CASSPGGSGANVLTF.

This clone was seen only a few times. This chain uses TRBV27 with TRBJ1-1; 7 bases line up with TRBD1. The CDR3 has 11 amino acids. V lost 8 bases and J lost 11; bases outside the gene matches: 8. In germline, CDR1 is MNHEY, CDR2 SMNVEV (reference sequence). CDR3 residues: CASLRGEEAFF. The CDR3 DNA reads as TGTGCCAGCCTCAGGGGGGAAGAGGCTTTCTTT.

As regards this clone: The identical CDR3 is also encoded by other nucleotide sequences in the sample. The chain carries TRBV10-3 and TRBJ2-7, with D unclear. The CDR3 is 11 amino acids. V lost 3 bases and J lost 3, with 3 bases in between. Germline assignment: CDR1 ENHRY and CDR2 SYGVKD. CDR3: CAISDSYEQYF. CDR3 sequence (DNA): TGTGCCATCAGTGACAGCTACGAGCAGTACTTC.